Listed below are T cell receptor beta chains from one sample, sequenced in a study of OX40 agonist ivuxolimab in advanced cancers. Data came from immunoSEQ multiplex PCR; TCRdb stores just in-frame clones and leaves some out. The sample records over 80,000 clones, around 90% being singletons. The specimen was CD4+ or CD8+ T cells sorted from blood, collected in a trial of the OX40 agonist ivuxolimab. The receptors shown here come from an adult with an advanced solid tumor such as melanoma, head and neck, liver or kidney cancer. Each CDR3 is given with its conserved first and last residue.

CASSPNMIEAFF TRBV7-9
CAGSPSTAYNEQFF TRBV2
CASSRLQGGYEQYF TRBV19
CASRPTYEQYF TRBV5-8
CASRNRHGYTF TRBV7-2
CATSSTRGGVADTQYF TRBV15
CASSESTASGTTQETQYF TRBV10-1
CSSTGTDLLF TRBV29-1
CAISEGDSYEQYF TRBV10-3
CASSLDGRTLYEQYF TRBV7-9
CASRRQDPGHEQYF TRBV6-1
CASSFDRGNTEAFF TRBV7-2
CASSEAGTEAYNEQFF TRBV2
CASSIDRELNTEAFF TRBV19
CASSPPGLGSLLEQYF TRBV28
CASSLVTGGRSDTQYF TRBV28
CASSSTGQGNRAQFF TRBV28
CASSSGVSTGANEKLFF TRBV5-1
CASTGTGEDTQYF TRBV6-5
CASSQVASGGWSPNNEKLFF TRBV4-1
CASSQRDWPRWETQYF TRBV5-6
CASSSSSRDRVGGYTF TRBV5-5
CASKPPEHPNTEAFF TRBV9
CASSFGTGVGNTIYF TRBV27
CASSPDRGRGYTF TRBV11-3
CAISSLGGVGEAFF TRBV10-3
CSGHVSYGYTF TRBV29-1
CSASEYEQYF TRBV20-1
CASSKVRAGVVDTQYF TRBV21-1
CASSVNSGTSGSWETQYF TRBV9
CASRPGGGSYEQYF TRBV28
CASRSPSGPEIQPQHF TRBV12-2
CASSQEVSWLVGELFF TRBV4-3
CAWSYQGDGYTF TRBV30
CASRLAGGNTIYF TRBV4-2
CASSKPAILGNEKLFF TRBV19